This TCR beta chain was retrieved from a study of blood T cell repertoires in COVID-19. J gave up 1 base and V 1 base, and 3 bases lay outside the gene matches. Germline V CDR1 and CDR2: LGHNA, YNFKEQ. CDR3 length: 16 amino acids. Participant age was roughly 18 to 100 years, and participants resided in about two dozen US areas. In the authors' workflow: Estimates of nucleated cell counts were drawn from the amplification of reference gene primers. Measured with immunoSEQ multiplex PCR; TCRdb has only the in-frame clones, and not every one. That table furnishes V, J and clone size, whereas the DNA furnished D and trimming. The sample yields 150,000 to 200,000 clones, under 80% seen once.

The rearrangement links TRBV4-2 to TRBJ2-1, with 8 nucleotides matching TRBD2. The TCR sequence derives from a woman aged 45-65 years with acute COVID-19. Specimen: PBMCs or T cells enriched from blood (not recorded which). CDR3 in DNA: TGTGCCAGCAGCCAAGTAGTAGCGGGGTCCTACAATGAGCAGTTCTTC. Translated: CASSQVVAGSYNEQFF.